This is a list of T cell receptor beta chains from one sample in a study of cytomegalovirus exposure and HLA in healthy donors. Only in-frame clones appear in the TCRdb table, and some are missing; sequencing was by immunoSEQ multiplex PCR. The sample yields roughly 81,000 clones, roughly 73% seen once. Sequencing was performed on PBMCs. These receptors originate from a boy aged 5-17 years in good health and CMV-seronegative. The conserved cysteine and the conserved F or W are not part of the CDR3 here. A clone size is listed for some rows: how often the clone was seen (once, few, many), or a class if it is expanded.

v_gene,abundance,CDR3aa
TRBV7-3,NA,ASSPLPNTEAF
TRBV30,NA,ARSQDSYEQY
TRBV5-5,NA,ASSLTTGFREQY
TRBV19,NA,ASNPSGGYGYT
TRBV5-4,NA,ASSAGTPYEQY
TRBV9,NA,ASSDGTGGSPLH
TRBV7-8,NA,ASSHPPSGYEQY
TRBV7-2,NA,ASSSDLLAARNNEQF
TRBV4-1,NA,ASSPLSGATEQF
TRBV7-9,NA,ASIRDRGQNQY
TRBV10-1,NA,ASSDYNLWSGELF
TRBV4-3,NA,ASSQDLSNYGYT
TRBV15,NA,ATSSREGLPNEKLF
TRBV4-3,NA,ASSQGEQAGNTIY
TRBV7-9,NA,ASSQIDSNEKLF
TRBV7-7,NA,ASSPTSGGSYEQY
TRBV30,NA,AWSVMGAEAF
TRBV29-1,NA,SATTGSHQPQH
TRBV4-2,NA,ASSQDPRSNTGELF
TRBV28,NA,ASSPRSARYGYT
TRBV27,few,ASSYRGNHLSYEQY
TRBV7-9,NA,ASSLAPGQGRGETQY
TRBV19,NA,ASSGTGLTEAF
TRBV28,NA,ASSTSYPRGAF
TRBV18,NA,ASSDSPSYEQY
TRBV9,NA,ASSVVERELQPQH
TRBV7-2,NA,ASSLRAPGDLYEQY
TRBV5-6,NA,ASSSGVGTDTQY
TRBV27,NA,ASREDSNYNEQF
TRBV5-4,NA,ASSGTGRTEAF
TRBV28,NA,ASSVTGKETQY
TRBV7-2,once,ASSLEGQNNSPLH
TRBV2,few,ASSDGTGEDGYT
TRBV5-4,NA,ASSGVTGGPHNEQF
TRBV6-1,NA,ASSEAWDSSYEQY